This entry lists 9 T cell receptor beta chains sequenced from one sample in a study of vaccination and CD4 T cells after COVID-19. Treatment: approximately nine-day PBMC culture with coronavirus spike peptide pools or control peptides (ViraFEST assay). Cultured CD4+ T cell DNA underwent sequencing with the Oncomine TCR Beta short-read assay. TCRdb fed the PCR reads into MiXCR, producing one record per CDR3 protein. This sample has 10,000 to 15,000 distinct CDR3 sequences; over 50% occur once, and the top ten carry 15%. Their antigens are not known. Sequencing was performed on CD4+ T cells from blood, cultured in vitro. All receptors derive from a human donor who had recovered from COVID-19.

In this sample, this clonotype turned up a few times. The chain joins TRBV19 to TRBJ1-2, with 9 bases fitting TRBD1. The ends lost 7 bases at V and 6 bases at J; junction bases unmatched: 6. Germline CDR1 and CDR2: LNHDA and SQIVND (reference sequence). The CDR3 has 13 amino acids. The CDR3 loop reads CASTRTGVDGYTF. CDR3 DNA: TGTGCCAGTACCAGGACAGGGGTGGATGGCTACACCTTC.

CDR3 region: CASSLVLTTNTGELFF. CDR3 bases: TGTGCCAGCAGCTTGGTCCTAACTACGAACACCGGGGAGCTGTTTTTT. V usage is TRBV5-8 and J usage is TRBJ2-2; D call uncertain. The ends were cut back, 0 bases at V and 0 bases at J, with 9 bases in the middle. Germline V gene lookup returns CDR1 SGHTS and CDR2 YDEGEE. This CDR3 is 16 amino acids long.

V is TRBV10-3 and J is TRBJ1-6; possible D gene TRBD1, 6 bases. The CDR3 spans 16 residues. CDR1 is ENHRY, CDR2 SYGVKD, per germline. Between the trimmed V and J ends, which lost 3 bases and 5 bases, there was a span of 14 bases. The CDR3 DNA follows: TGTGCCATCAGTGATCGGGGGGCGAACAATAATTCACCCCTCCACTTT. Its translation is CAISDRGANNNSPLHF.

V gene TRBV12-3 or TRBV12-4 combines with J gene TRBJ1-3; 7 bases are shared with TRBD1. The V gene end was trimmed by 6 bases and the J gene end by 0 bases; junction bases not matched to a gene: 5. CDR3 length: 15 residues. For the CDR3, the DNA is TGTGCCAGCAGCCGGGGACAGACCTCTGGAAACACCATATATTTT. Residues: CASSRGQTSGNTIYF.

V and J are TRBV19 and TRBJ2-2; D is uncertain. Germline loops: CDR1 LNHDA, CDR2 SQIVND (reference sequence). V was clipped by 3 bases and J by 2 bases, with 7 bases between them. This CDR3 contains 14 residues. This CDR3 is CASSIAVNTGELFF. The CDR3 DNA is TGTGCCAGTAGTATCGCAGTAAACACCGGGGAGCTGTTTTTT.

The chain couples TRBV6-1 to TRBJ2-4, with 9 bases lining up with TRBD1. V lost 2 bases and J lost 8; bases outside the gene matches: 10. Germline lookup yields CDR1 MNHNS and CDR2 SASEGT. This CDR3 contains 16 residues. The CDR3 DNA sequence: TGTGCCAGCAGTGAAAAGTTTGGGACAGGGTCTGACATTCAGTACTTC. It translates to CASSEKFGTGSDIQYF.

V usage is TRBV20-1 and J usage is TRBJ1-2; D call uncertain. The germline CDR1 and CDR2 sequences are DFQATT and SNEGSKA (reference sequence). Trimming shortened V by 5 bases and J by 7 bases, and 26 bases separated the two germline ends. The length of the CDR3 is 16 residues. The CDR3 spells CSADGGYLQTRPGYTF. CDR3 coding DNA: TGCAGTGCTGATGGAGGCTATTTACAGACACGCCCTGGCTACACCTTC.

The V call is TRBV6-1, the J call TRBJ2-1; no firm D call. The V end was cut by 3 bases, the J end by 7 bases, with 10 bases between. CDR1 is MNHNS and CDR2 is SASEGT in the germline V gene. There are 13 residues in the CDR3. The CDR3 protein is CASSDGFWNEQFF. The CDR3 nucleotides are TGTGCCAGCAGTGATGGGTTCTGGAATGAGCAGTTCTTC.

V gene TRBV10-3 combines with J gene TRBJ2-1, with 7 bases identical to TRBD2. With V trimmed by 9 bases and J by 2 bases, 7 bases remained unmatched. This CDR3 spans 14 amino acids. Germline assignment: CDR1 ENHRY and CDR2 SYGVKD. The CDR3 region has the DNA TGTGCCATACACCCTAGCGGTACCTACAATGAGCAGTTCTTC. Protein product: CAIHPSGTYNEQFF.